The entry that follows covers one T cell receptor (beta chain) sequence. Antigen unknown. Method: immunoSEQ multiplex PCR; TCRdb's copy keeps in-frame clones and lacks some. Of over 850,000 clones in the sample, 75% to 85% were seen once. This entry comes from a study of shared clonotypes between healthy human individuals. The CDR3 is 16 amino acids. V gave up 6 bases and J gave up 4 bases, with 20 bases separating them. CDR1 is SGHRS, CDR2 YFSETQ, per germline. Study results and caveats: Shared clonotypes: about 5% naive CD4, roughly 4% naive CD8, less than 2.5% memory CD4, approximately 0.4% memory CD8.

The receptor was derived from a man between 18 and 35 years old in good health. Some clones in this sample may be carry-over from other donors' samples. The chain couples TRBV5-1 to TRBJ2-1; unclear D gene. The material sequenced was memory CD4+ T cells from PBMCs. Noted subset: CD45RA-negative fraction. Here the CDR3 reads CASTQSFTAEYNEQFF. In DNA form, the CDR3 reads TGCGCCAGCACTCAAAGTTTCACGGCCGAATACAATGAGCAGTTCTTC.